This T cell receptor (beta chain) is drawn from a study of CD8 T cells in ankylosing spondylitis. The V gene's germline CDR1 is MNHNS and CDR2 SASEGT. The CDR3 runs 12 residues. Germline trimming cut 10 bases from V and 3 bases from J; bases unmatched to any gene: 5. TCRdb processed the 5' RACE reads anew with MiXCR; each CDR3 protein has one entry. The repertoire holds some 350,000 distinct CDR3 sequences, with roughly 14% as singletons. Sequenced: blood, either unsorted or a sorted T cell fraction (not recorded which). The sequence was collected from a male donor with ankylosing spondylitis or in good health (not recorded which). The rearrangement links TRBV6-1 to TRBJ2-7, with TRBD1 matching over 8 bases. The CDR3 here is CATGQGFYEQYF. CDR3 coding DNA: TGTGCCACTGGACAGGGATTCTACGAGCAGTACTTC.